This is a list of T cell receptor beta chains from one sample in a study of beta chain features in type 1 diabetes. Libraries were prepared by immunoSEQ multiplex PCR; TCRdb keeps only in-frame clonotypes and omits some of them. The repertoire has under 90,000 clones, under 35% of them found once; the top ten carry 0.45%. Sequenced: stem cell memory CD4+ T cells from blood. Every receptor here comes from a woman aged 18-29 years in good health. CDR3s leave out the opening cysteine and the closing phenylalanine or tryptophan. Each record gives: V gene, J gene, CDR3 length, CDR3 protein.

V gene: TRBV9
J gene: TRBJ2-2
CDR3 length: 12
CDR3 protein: ASSVVAVTGELF

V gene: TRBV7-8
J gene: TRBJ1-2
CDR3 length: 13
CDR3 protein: ASSLRGQGAYGYT

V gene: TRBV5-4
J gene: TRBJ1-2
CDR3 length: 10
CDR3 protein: ASRGQGYGYT

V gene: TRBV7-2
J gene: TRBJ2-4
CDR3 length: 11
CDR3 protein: ASSRHQGEIQY

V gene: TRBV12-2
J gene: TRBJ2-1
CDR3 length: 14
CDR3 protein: ASRPLAGEVYNEQF

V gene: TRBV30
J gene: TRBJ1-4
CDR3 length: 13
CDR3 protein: AWTGGQTPNEKLF

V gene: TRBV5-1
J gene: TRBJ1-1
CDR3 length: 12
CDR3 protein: ASSFGVQGTEAF

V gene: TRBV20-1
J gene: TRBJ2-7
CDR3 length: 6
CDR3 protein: SASYVE

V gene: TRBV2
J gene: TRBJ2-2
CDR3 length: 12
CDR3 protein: ASGTRGNTGELF

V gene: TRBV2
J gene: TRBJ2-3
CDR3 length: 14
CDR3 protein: ASSPRVGAGTDTQY

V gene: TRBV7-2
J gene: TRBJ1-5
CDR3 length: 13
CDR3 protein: ASRRTGGVGQPQH

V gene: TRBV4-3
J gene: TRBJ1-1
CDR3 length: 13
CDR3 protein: ASSQSYRGGSEAF

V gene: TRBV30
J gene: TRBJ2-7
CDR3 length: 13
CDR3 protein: AWRVSGRTTYEQY

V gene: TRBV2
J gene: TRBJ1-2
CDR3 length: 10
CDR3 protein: ASSPSGYGYT

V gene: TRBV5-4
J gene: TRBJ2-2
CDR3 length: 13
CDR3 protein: ASSWGQLNTGELF

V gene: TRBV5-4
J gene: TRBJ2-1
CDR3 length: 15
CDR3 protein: ASSLASGGISYNEQF